Listed here are 18 T cell receptor beta chains from one sample, sequenced in a study of T cell responses to AZD1222 COVID-19 vaccine (dated by TCRdb to about 2021). Receptor amplification or capture employed the immunoSEQ multiplex PCR assay. This immuneACCESS table, as held by TCRdb, lists in-frame sequences with V and J called but not all clones. Of the missing ones, under half trace to an unresolved V gene in checked studies; the others have no known cause. The sample contains around 140,000 clones, 90% of them found a single time. 1.5% to 2% of the sample lies in the top ten. This sample's time point label indicates: baseline before first vaccination. Sequences were derived from peripheral blood, sampled on day 0 of AZD1222 vaccination. All receptors come from an adult in good health.

J is TRBJ2-2 and V is TRBV28, with D tentatively TRBD2 (6 bases). CDR3 length equals 16 residues. The germline V gene has CDR1 MDHEN and CDR2 SYDVKM. V shed 3 bases and J shed 3 bases, with 14 bases lying between them. CDR3 loop: CASSFGLGLDTGELFF. CDR3 bases: TGTGCCAGCAGTTTTGGGTTGGGACTTGACACCGGGGAGCTGTTTTTT.

Ten or more counts support this clone. The chain recombines TRBV6-2 or TRBV6-3 with TRBJ1-5; no clear D gene. The length of the CDR3 is 13 residues. Germline V gives CDR1 MNHEY, CDR2 SVGEGT. The V end was cut by 6 bases, the J end by 4 bases, with 10 bases between. Written as DNA, the CDR3 is TGTGCCAGCAGCAGTACGGTTAATCAGCCCCAGCATTTT. It is translated as CASSSTVNQPQHF.

This chain links TRBV10-3 with TRBJ2-3, with D maybe TRBD2 (6 bases). The germline V gene has CDR1 ENHRY and CDR2 SYGVKD. The CDR3 length is 17 residues. The V gene lost 7 bases and the J gene lost 0 bases, with 20 bases spanning the gap. The CDR3 sequence is CAITESEGPPSTDTQYF. In nucleotides, the CDR3 is TGTGCCATCACCGAGTCGGAGGGTCCTCCTAGCACAGATACGCAGTATTTT.

The V call is TRBV25-1, the J call TRBJ1-1; TRBD1 aligns across 8 bases. This CDR3 contains 15 residues. J was trimmed by 0 bases and V by 5 bases; bases with no gene match: 5. Germline lookup yields CDR1 MGHDK and CDR2 SYGVNS. DNA for the CDR3: TGTGCCAGCAGTCAGACAGGGGACATGAACACTGAAGCTTTCTTT. It encodes CASSQTGDMNTEAFF.

V and J are TRBV7-2 and TRBJ1-2; D unclear. Germline assignment: CDR1 SGHTA and CDR2 FQGNSA. The V end was cut by 3 bases, the J end by 4 bases, with 9 bases between. The CDR3 covers 13 residues. The CDR3 loop is CASSFQTSYGYTF. In nucleotides, the CDR3 is TGTGCCAGCAGCTTTCAGACTTCCTATGGCTACACCTTC.

The chain uses TRBV6-6 and TRBJ2-7; no reliable D call. The germline V and J ends were trimmed by 2 bases and 2 bases, with 10 bases remaining between them. CDR3 length: 14 amino acids. Germline CDR1 reads MNHNY; CDR2 reads SVGAGI (reference sequence). This CDR3 reads CASSYPVRPYEQYF. In nucleotides, the CDR3 is TGTGCCAGCAGTTACCCCGTACGGCCCTACGAGCAGTACTTC.

The V call is TRBV28, the J call TRBJ2-5; D tentatively reads TRBD1 or TRBD2 (7 bases each). The CDR3 is 14 amino acids. The V end lost 7 bases, the J end lost 2 bases, and 14 bases lay between the germline ends. In germline, CDR1 is MDHEN, CDR2 SYDVKM. The CDR3 DNA is TGTGCCAGCACCCCAGGGGGGGGTCAAGAGACCCAGTACTTC. Amino acid sequence: CASTPGGGQETQYF.

The chain is built from TRBV27 and TRBJ1-5; tentative D call: TRBD1 (5 bases). The CDR3 spans 18 residues. The germline V gene has CDR1 MNHEY and CDR2 SMNVEV (reference sequence). Trimming shortened V by 1 base and J by 4 bases, and 20 bases separated the two germline ends. CDR3 sequence (DNA): TGTGCCAGCAGTTTATATCCGGGGGATAAGATATTGAATCAGCCCCAGCATTTT. Its translation: CASSLYPGDKILNQPQHF.

The chain combines TRBV14 with TRBJ1-1; D is unresolved. Germline CDR1 SGHDN, CDR2 FVKESK. The CDR3 loop spans 12 amino acids. V dropped 3 bases and J dropped 8 bases, with 10 bases sitting between them. The CDR3 DNA sequence: TGTGCCAGCAGCCACTGGGGAGCGGAAGCTTTCTTT. It is translated as CASSHWGAEAFF.

The chain combines TRBV28 with TRBJ1-3; D not certain. The CDR3 covers 14 residues. V lost 7 bases and J 0 bases, leaving 10 bases between the germline ends. From germline, CDR1 is MDHEN and CDR2 SYDVKM. CDR3 loop: CASKRASSGNTIYF. CDR3 nucleotides: TGTGCCAGCAAAAGGGCCAGCTCTGGAAACACCATATATTTT.

This rearrangement joins TRBV7-2 to TRBJ2-3; TRBD2 agrees at 10 bases. The J segment lost 7 bases and the V segment lost 5 bases, leaving 9 bases of the junction unmatched. CDR1 is SGHTA and CDR2 is FQGNSA in the germline V gene. The CDR3 sequence is 15 residues long. This CDR3 is CASSTEREGRYTQYF. The CDR3, as DNA: TGTGCCAGCAGCACGGAGCGGGAGGGCCGATATACGCAGTATTTT.

The genes are TRBV11-2 and TRBJ2-3, with 11 bases lining up with TRBD2. The CDR3 extends over 15 amino acids. The germline gives CDR1 SGHAT, CDR2 FQNNGV. V shed 6 bases, J shed 5 bases, and the junction held 7 bases outside the gene matches. The CDR3: CASRIAGGPGDTQYF. The CDR3 nucleotides are TGTGCCAGCAGGATAGCGGGAGGGCCGGGAGATACGCAGTATTTT.

The chain uses TRBV6-2 or TRBV6-3 and TRBJ1-5; no firm D call. CDR3 length: 19 amino acids. In germline, CDR1 is MNHEY, CDR2 SVGEGT. Trimming cost V 0 bases and J 0 bases, with 18 bases left between them. The CDR3 DNA sequence: TGTGCCAGCAGTTACTCGGACCACCCCGGGAGATATAGCAATCAGCCCCAGCATTTT. It codes for CASSYSDHPGRYSNQPQHF.

This chain connects TRBV30 to TRBJ2-5; 11 bases agree with TRBD2. Germline values: CDR1 GTSNPN, CDR2 SVGIG (reference sequence). J was trimmed by 4 bases and V by 8 bases; bases with no gene match: 3. The CDR3 sequence is 12 residues long. The CDR3 protein is CATSGRTETQYF. The CDR3 nucleotides read TGTGCCACTAGCGGGAGAACAGAGACCCAGTACTTC.

The chain couples TRBV6-2 or TRBV6-3 to TRBJ2-7; TRBD2 agrees at 12 bases. From germline, CDR1 is MNHEY and CDR2 SVGEGT. The CDR3 consists of 16 residues. J was trimmed by 7 bases and V by 0 bases; bases with no gene match: 7. CDR3 loop: CASSYSKLAGGGEQYF. The CDR3 DNA is TGTGCCAGCAGTTACTCGAAACTAGCGGGAGGAGGTGAGCAGTACTTC.

The chain links TRBV5-1 to TRBJ1-1; 8 bases align to TRBD1. The V gene end was trimmed by 4 bases and the J gene end by 4 bases; junction bases not matched to a gene: 12. CDR3 size: 16 residues. CDR1 SGHRS and CDR2 YFSETQ come from the germline V gene. The CDR3 loop is CASSQDPQGVSTEAFF. CDR3 coding DNA: TGCGCCAGCAGCCAGGACCCACAGGGGGTGTCCACTGAAGCTTTCTTT.

The chain has TRBV9 and TRBJ1-3; no clear D. The V end lost 7 bases, the J end lost 4 bases, and 6 bases lay between the germline ends. This CDR3 comprises 11 residues. Germline loops: CDR1 SGDLS, CDR2 YYNGEE. The CDR3 is CASGYGNTIYF. The CDR3 coding sequence is TGTGCCAGCGGCTACGGAAACACCATATATTTT.

The chain employs TRBV12-5 and TRBJ1-5; D possibly corresponds to TRBD1 (6 bases). Germline V gene lookup returns CDR1 LGHNT and CDR2 FRNRAP. The CDR3 sequence is 13 residues long. V was trimmed by 2 bases and J by 6 bases, leaving 8 bases between them. Here the CDR3 reads CASGLKGGQPQHF. The CDR3, as DNA: TGTGCTAGTGGTTTGAAAGGGGGTCAGCCCCAGCATTTT.